The rows below give T cell receptor beta chains drawn from one sample of a study of T cell repertoires in cytomegalovirus infection. TCRdb re-called the reads with MiXCR, one entry per CDR3 protein. Here the sample spans around 630,000 distinct CDR3 sequences, approximately 24% being singletons. Sample: CD8+ T cells from PBMCs. These receptors originate from a human donor in good health (CMV status not recorded). Some clones in this sample may be carry-over from other donors' samples. Each CDR3 is given with its conserved first and last residue. The D gene is left open where the match is weak. Clone size is given for some rows only: seen once, a few or many times, or a class if the clone is expanded.

v_call: TRBV14; d_call: -; j_call: TRBJ1-1; clone_size: -; cdr3_nt: TGTGCCAGCAGCCAAGGGGGAGGTTTGAGGGGCACTGAAGCTTTCTTT; cdr3_aa: CASSQGGGLRGTEAFF
v_call: TRBV12-3/TRBV12-4; d_call: -; j_call: TRBJ2-3; clone_size: -; cdr3_nt: TGTGCCAGCAGTTTCATTCTAGCGAGGGGGCCCACAGATACGCAGTATTTT; cdr3_aa: CASSFILARGPTDTQYF
v_call: TRBV29-1; d_call: TRBD1; j_call: TRBJ2-7; clone_size: -; cdr3_nt: TGCAGCGTCGTGATAACAGGGGACCCCTACGAGCAGTACTTC; cdr3_aa: CSVVITGDPYEQYF
v_call: TRBV2; d_call: -; j_call: TRBJ2-6; clone_size: -; cdr3_nt: TGTGCCAGCAGTGATGGGCTGTCTGGGGCCAACGTCCTGACTTTC; cdr3_aa: CASSDGLSGANVLTF
v_call: TRBV7-9; d_call: TRBD1; j_call: TRBJ2-7; clone_size: -; cdr3_nt: TGTGCCAGCAGCCTAGGACAGGGGGAATCCTACGAGCAGTACTTC; cdr3_aa: CASSLGQGESYEQYF
v_call: TRBV7-8; d_call: -; j_call: TRBJ2-3; clone_size: many; cdr3_nt: TGTGCCAGCAGCCTGGGACCGGAGGAGTATTTT; cdr3_aa: CASSLGPEEYF
v_call: TRBV6-2/TRBV6-3; d_call: TRBD1; j_call: TRBJ2-3; clone_size: -; cdr3_nt: TGTGCCAGCAGTTACGCCTTGGGACAGTACACAGATACGCAGTATTTT; cdr3_aa: CASSYALGQYTDTQYF
v_call: TRBV7-8; d_call: -; j_call: TRBJ2-1; clone_size: many; cdr3_nt: TGTGCCAGCAGCTTAGGCGGGCGGGGTGCCTTCAATGAGCAGTTCTTC; cdr3_aa: CASSLGGRGAFNEQFF
v_call: TRBV29-1; d_call: -; j_call: TRBJ2-1; clone_size: -; cdr3_nt: TGCAGCGTTCAAGGGTACTCCTACAATGAGCAGTTCTTC; cdr3_aa: CSVQGYSYNEQFF
v_call: TRBV15; d_call: -; j_call: TRBJ2-1; clone_size: -; cdr3_nt: TGTGCCACCGGGGGCGCGAACTACAATGAGCAGTTCTTC; cdr3_aa: CATGGANYNEQFF
v_call: TRBV28; d_call: TRBD1; j_call: TRBJ1-1; clone_size: few; cdr3_nt: TGTGCCAGCAGTTTGGACAGGGCGGATGCTTTCTTT; cdr3_aa: CASSLDRADAFF
v_call: TRBV25-1; d_call: TRBD1; j_call: TRBJ2-5; clone_size: few; cdr3_nt: TGTGCCAGCGAAAACAGGGGGCCCCAAGAGACCCAGTACTTC; cdr3_aa: CASENRGPQETQYF
v_call: TRBV29-1; d_call: -; j_call: TRBJ2-1; clone_size: few; cdr3_nt: TGCAGCGTTGAGGGAAATAGCCTAAATGAGCAGTTCTTC; cdr3_aa: CSVEGNSLNEQFF
v_call: TRBV6-6; d_call: -; j_call: TRBJ2-6; clone_size: -; cdr3_nt: TGTGCCGGGATGGAAGGACCTGGGGCCAACGTCCTGACTTTC; cdr3_aa: CAGMEGPGANVLTF
v_call: TRBV2; d_call: -; j_call: TRBJ1-1; clone_size: many; cdr3_nt: TGTGCCAGCAGTGACAACAGCTTAAAGAACACTGAAGCTTTCTTT; cdr3_aa: CASSDNSLKNTEAFF
v_call: TRBV19; d_call: TRBD1; j_call: TRBJ2-7; clone_size: -; cdr3_nt: TGTGCCAGTAGTGACCCCCTTGGACAGGGGGACTACGAGCAGTACTTC; cdr3_aa: CASSDPLGQGDYEQYF
v_call: TRBV7-9; d_call: TRBD1; j_call: TRBJ1-1; clone_size: few; cdr3_nt: TGTGCCAGCAGCTCTACAGGGGGCGGGAGGACTGAAGCTTTCTTT; cdr3_aa: CASSSTGGGRTEAFF
v_call: TRBV7-9; d_call: -; j_call: TRBJ1-1; clone_size: -; cdr3_nt: TGTGCCAGCAGCTTAGAAGGCGTCCTTGAAGCTTTCTTT; cdr3_aa: CASSLEGVLEAFF